This T cell receptor beta chain appears in the sequencing data of a study of shared clonotypes between healthy human individuals (TCRdb year 2020). In the study overall: A couple of women and three men aged 18 to 49 years were included in the cohort. For each donor, CD4 naive and CD4 memory were each given three plates, CD8 naive was given two plates, and CD8 memory was given one plate. Libraries were prepared and TCR repertoires were sequenced by different laboratories using diverse techniques, in order to increase sequencing depth and limit assay-specific biases. Leukapheresis yielded between about 0.85 and 10 billion PBMCs per donor. The study deeply sequenced blood TCR repertoires of five healthy adults to estimate repertoire size and the extent of clonotype sharing between individuals.

Paper-wide results and their limitations: The small number of donors limited the genetic and exposure-history diversity represented. Pairwise subsampling led to the expectation that sequencing depth would affect the degree of clonotype sharing among donors. Estimated clonotype richness was generally larger for naive than for memory subsets. Even with the large sequencing depth, rarefaction of the sorted-subset datasets indicated that sequencing was incomplete. Across a few donors, around 5% of naive CD4, approximately 3.5% of naive CD8, approximately 2.5% of memory CD4, and 0.4% of memory CD8 clonotypes were shared. Sampling was limited to blood, and TCR repertoires in tissue likely differ from TCR repertoires in blood. Compared with non-shared clonotypes, clonotypes shared by all four sorted-subset donors had higher generation probabilities.

The CDR3, cysteine through phenylalanine, is 15 amino acids long. Just CDR3 DNA is preserved here, 45 bases in frame from base 1. Deletion took 2 bases off V and 10 bases off J, with a span of 15 bases between the germline ends. CDR1 and CDR2, per the germline V gene, are SNHLY and FYNNEI. About this clone: What antigen it recognizes has not been identified. Per-base quality was not reported, and no clone a single base away is much larger than it.

Using the deep immunoSEQ assay, multiplex PCR amplified TCR CDR3 regions from genomic DNA. Extracted genomic DNA from each cell subset was distributed evenly across all wells of several immunoSEQ 96-well plates, and each plate was treated as a replicate. For sorted subsets, each replicate PCR was loaded with 200 ng genomic DNA, equivalent to some 31,000 T cell genomes. Purified libraries were measured with a Qubit 3.0 fluorometer, size-checked on a Bioanalyzer 2100, and measured again with the KAPA Library Quantification kit. A separate single-read 150-cycle Illumina NextSeq 550 flow cell was used to sequence each immunoSEQ 96-well plate. The paper's processing steps were these. The immunoSEQ output contained only junctional sequences without quality scores, so filtering could not match that applied to full-length reads. To assign V/J genes and CDR3, sequences were annotated against IMGT germline references using PyIR, a Python wrapper for IgBLAST v1.9. Reads were removed for weak V/J assignments (E-value above 1e-6), missing CDR3, stop codons, out-of-frame junctions, or ambiguous translated residues. V3J clonotypes were defined as sequences sharing an identical inferred V gene, J gene, and CDR3 amino acid sequence. To compute the percentage overlap between repertoires, the number of shared unique clonotypes was divided by the size of the smaller repertoire. RTK rarefaction, the Chao1 estimator, and Recon v2.1 estimates of unobserved clonotypes were used to assess repertoire richness. Generation probabilities were computed with OLGA for all TCRbeta clonotypes obtained by the gDNA method from four donors. Not all clones reach the TCRdb copy of this immuneACCESS table, which keeps in-frame sequences only. Checked studies attribute under half of the gap to unresolved V genes and leave the rest unexplained. V and J calls and clone size follow that table, whereas D and trimming were derived from the DNA. Within this sample are about 2 million clones, with just under 95% of them counted one time only. 0.9% to 1.5% of the sample is taken by the ten largest.

CD8 naive samples were obtained by positive selection for CCR7 among CD45RO-negative cells, yielding a CD45RA+CCR7+ population from which TemRA cells were excluded. Donors were healthy HIV-negative adults with no recently reported acute infections or vaccinations. Only Caucasian adults living in Nashville, Tennessee, USA were represented among the donors. After blood collection by leukapheresis, PBMCs were isolated using Ficoll-Histopaque density gradient centrifugation and then cryopreserved in the vapor phase of liquid nitrogen. Analytical flow cytometry was used to check the purity and quantity of every magnetically sorted T cell population. Each sorted fraction had its genomic DNA isolated and then quantified by UV absorbance on a Nanodrop 2000c.

This TCR was sampled from a man in his late teens or twenties in good health. Specimen: naive CD8+ T cells sorted from blood. The intended sense of this specimen's cell subset or site label: CD45RA+CCR7+. The chain was built from TRBV2 and TRBJ1-6; no D gene can be assigned with confidence. The nucleotide sequence reads TGTGCCAGCAGTGAATATAGGGAGGGTTACTCACCCCTCCACTTT. Its protein reads: CASSEYREGYSPLHF.